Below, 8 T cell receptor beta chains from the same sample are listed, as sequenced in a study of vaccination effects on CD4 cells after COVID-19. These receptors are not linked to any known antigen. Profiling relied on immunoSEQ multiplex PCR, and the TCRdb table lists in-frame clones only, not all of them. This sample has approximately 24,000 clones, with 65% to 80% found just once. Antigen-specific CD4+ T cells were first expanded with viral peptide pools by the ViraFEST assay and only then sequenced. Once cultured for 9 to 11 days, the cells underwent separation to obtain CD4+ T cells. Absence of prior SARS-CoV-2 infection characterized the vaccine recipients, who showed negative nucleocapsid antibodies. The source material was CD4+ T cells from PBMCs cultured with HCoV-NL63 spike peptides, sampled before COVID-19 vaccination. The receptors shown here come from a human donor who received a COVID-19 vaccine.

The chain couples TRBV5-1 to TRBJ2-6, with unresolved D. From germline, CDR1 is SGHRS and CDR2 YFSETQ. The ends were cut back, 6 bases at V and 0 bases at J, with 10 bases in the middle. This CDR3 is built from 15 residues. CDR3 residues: CASTVGNSGANVLTF. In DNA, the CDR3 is TGCGCCAGCACGGTAGGAAACTCTGGGGCCAACGTCCTGACTTTC. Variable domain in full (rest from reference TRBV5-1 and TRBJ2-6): KAGVTQTPRYLIKTRGQQVTLSCSPISGHRSVSWYQQTPGQGLQFLFEYFSETQRNKGNFPGRFSGRQFSNSRSEMNVSTLELGDSALYLCASTVGNSGANVLTFGAGSRLTVL.

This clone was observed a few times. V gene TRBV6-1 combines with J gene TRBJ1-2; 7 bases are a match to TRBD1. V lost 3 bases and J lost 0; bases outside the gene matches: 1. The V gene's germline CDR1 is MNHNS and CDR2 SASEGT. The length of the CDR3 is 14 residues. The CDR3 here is CASSDRGANYGYTF. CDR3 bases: TGTGCCAGCAGTGACAGGGGGGCTAACTATGGCTACACCTTC.

In DNA form, the CDR3 reads TGTGCCAGCAGCTTCTGGACAGGGGGCCTCGGCAATGAGCAGTTCTTC. This codes for CASSFWTGGLGNEQFF. The gene calls are TRBV7-7 and TRBJ2-1; 11 nucleotides agree with TRBD1. Germline V gives CDR1 SSHAT, CDR2 FNYEAQ (reference sequence). The junction had 7 bases not matched to a gene; V was cut back by 3 bases and J by 6 bases. CDR3 length: 16 residues.

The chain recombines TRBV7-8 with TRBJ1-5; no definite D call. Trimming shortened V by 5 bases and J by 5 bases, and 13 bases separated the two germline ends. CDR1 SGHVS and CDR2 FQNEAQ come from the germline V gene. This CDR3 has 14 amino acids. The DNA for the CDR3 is TGTGCCAGCAGCGCTCGGGAGTTCTATCAGCCCCAGCATTTT. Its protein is CASSAREFYQPQHF.

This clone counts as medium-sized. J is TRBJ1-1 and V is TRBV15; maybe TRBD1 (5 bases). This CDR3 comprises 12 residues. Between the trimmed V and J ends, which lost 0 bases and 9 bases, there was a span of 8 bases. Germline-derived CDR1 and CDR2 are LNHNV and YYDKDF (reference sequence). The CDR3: CATSRDGGKAFF. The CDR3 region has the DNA TGTGCCACCAGCAGAGACGGGGGTAAAGCTTTCTTT.

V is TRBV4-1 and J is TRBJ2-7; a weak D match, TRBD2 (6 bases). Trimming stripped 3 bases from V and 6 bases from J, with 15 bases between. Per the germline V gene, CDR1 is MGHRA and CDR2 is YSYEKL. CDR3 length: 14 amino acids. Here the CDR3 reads CASSQSSVWAEQYF. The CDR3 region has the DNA TGCGCCAGCAGCCAGTCTAGCGTTTGGGCCGAGCAGTACTTC.

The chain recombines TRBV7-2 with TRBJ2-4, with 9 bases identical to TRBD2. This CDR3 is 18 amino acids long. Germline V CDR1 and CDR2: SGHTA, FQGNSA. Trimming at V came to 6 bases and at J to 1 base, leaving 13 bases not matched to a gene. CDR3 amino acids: CASRRVSGGNGAKNIQYF. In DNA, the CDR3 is TGTGCCAGCAGGCGGGTTAGCGGGGGTAACGGGGCCAAAAACATTCAGTACTTC.

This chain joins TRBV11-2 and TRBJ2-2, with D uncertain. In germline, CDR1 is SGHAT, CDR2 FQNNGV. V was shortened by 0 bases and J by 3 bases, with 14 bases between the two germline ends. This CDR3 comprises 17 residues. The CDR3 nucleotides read TGTGCCAGCAGCTTAGACCGGCGGCAGACCCACACCGGGGAGCTGTTTTTT. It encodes CASSLDRRQTHTGELFF.